This T cell receptor beta chain is drawn from a study of vaccination effects on CD4 cells after COVID-19. Looking at the study overall: All participants had two doses of either the BNT162b2 or mRNA-1273 vaccine. PBMC were cultured at under 2.5 million per well with about 10 IU/ml IL-2 and roughly 10 ug/ml peptides.

Worth noting for this clone: Its antigen is not known.

Subsequent to a culture period of 10 days, CD4+ T cells were isolated. Among the vaccine recipients, none had a prior SARS-CoV-2 infection, and nucleocapsid antibodies were negative. The CDR3 sequence is 13 residues long. The trim removed 10 bases at V and 3 bases at J, leaving 8 bases unmatched. Per germline, CDR1 KGHSH and CDR2 LQKENI. Some clones are missing from TCRdb's copy, which holds only in-frame ones; the method was immunoSEQ multiplex PCR. The data show 35,000 to 40,000 clones, about four fifths seen once. The sample was CD4+ T cells from PBMCs cultured without peptide, taken before COVID-19 vaccination. The sequence was obtained from a human donor who received a COVID-19 vaccine. The genes are TRBV18 and TRBJ1-1; TRBD1 agrees at 7 bases. The CDR3 nucleotides are TGTGCCACCCGACAGGGAATCCACACTGAAGCTTTCTTT. Its translation is CATRQGIHTEAFF.